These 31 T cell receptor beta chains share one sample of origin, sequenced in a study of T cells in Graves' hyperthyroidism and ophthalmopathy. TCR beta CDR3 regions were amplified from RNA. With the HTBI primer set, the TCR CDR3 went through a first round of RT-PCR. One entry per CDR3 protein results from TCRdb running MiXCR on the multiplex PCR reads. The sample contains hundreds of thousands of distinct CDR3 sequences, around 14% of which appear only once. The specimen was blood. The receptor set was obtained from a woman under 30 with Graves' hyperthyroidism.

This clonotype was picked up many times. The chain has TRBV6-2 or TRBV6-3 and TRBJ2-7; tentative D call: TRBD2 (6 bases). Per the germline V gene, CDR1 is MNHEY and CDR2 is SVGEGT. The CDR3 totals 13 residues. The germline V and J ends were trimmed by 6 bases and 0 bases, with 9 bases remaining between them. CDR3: CASRRLVSYEQYF. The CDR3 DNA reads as TGTGCCAGCAGGAGACTAGTCTCCTACGAGCAGTACTTC.

The CDR3 protein is CASSPPSRGSYEQYF. The CDR3 nucleotides read TGTGCCAGCAGCCCCCCCAGCAGGGGTTCCTACGAGCAGTACTTC. The V and J genes are TRBV7-9 and TRBJ2-7; tentative D call: TRBD1 (6 bases). In germline, CDR1 is SEHNR, CDR2 FQNEAQ (reference sequence). The V gene lost 5 bases and the J gene lost 1 base, with 15 bases spanning the gap. This CDR3 region has 15 residues.

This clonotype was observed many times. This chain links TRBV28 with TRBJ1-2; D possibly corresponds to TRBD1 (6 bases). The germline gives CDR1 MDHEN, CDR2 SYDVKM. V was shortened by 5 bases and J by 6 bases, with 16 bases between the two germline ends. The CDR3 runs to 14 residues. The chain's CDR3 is CASSETGSEDGYTF. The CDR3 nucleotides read TGTGCCAGCAGTGAAACAGGGTCGGAGGATGGCTACACCTTC.

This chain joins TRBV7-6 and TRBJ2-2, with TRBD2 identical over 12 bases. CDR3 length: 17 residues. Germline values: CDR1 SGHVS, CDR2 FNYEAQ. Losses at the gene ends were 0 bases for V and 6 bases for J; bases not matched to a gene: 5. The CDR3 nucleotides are TGTGCCAGCAGCTTAGCCCCTAGCGGGGGGGCTGCCGGGGAGCTGTTTTTT. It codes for CASSLAPSGGAAGELFF.

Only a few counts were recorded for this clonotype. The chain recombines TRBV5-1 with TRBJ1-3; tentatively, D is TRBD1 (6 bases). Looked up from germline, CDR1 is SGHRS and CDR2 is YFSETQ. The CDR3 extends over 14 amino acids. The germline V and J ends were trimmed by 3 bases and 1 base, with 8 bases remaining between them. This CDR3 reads CASSWGQSGNTIYF. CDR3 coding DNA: TGCGCCAGCAGCTGGGGGCAGTCTGGAAACACCATATATTTT.

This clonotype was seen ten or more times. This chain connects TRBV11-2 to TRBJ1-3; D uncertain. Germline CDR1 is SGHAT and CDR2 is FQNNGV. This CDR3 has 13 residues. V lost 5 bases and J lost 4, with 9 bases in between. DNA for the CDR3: TGTGCCAGCAGCCAAAGTTCGGGAAACACCATATATTTT. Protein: CASSQSSGNTIYF.

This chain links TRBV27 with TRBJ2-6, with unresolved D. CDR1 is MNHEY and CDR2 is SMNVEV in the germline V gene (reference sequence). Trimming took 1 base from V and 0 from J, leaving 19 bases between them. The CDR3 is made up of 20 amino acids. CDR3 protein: CASSLFRSAGRSSGANVLTF. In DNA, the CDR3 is TGTGCCAGCAGTTTATTTAGGTCGGCCGGACGGAGCTCTGGGGCCAACGTCCTGACTTTC. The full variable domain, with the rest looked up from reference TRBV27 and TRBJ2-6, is EAQVTQNPRYLITVTGKKLTVTCSQNMNHEYMSWYRQDPGLGLRQIYYSMNVEVTDKGDVPEGYKVSRKEKRNFPLILESPSPNQTSLYFCASSLFRSAGRSSGANVLTFGAGSRLTVL.

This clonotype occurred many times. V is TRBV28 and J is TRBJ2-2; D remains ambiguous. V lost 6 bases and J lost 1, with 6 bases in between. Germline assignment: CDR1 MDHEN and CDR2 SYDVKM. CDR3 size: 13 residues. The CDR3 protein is CASRPGNTGELFF. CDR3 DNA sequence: TGTGCCAGCAGGCCCGGGAACACCGGGGAGCTGTTTTTT.

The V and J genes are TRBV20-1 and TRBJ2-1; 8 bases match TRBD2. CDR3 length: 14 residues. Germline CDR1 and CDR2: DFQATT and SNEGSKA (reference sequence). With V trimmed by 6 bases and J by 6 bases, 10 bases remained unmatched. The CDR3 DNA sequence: TGCAGTGCGCCGGACGGACGGGGGGGCAATGAGCAGTTCTTC. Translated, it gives CSAPDGRGGNEQFF.

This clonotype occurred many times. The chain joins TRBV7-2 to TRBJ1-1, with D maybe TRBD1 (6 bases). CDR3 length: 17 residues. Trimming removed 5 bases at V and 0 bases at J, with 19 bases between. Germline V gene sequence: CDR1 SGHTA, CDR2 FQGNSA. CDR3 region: CASSPRDRNPMNTEAFF. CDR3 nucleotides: TGTGCCAGCAGCCCCCGTGACAGGAACCCAATGAACACTGAAGCTTTCTTT.

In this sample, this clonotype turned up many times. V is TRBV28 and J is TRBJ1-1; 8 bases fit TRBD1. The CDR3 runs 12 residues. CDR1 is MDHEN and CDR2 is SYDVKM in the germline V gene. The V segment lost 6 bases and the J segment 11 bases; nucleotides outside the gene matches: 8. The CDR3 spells CASSATGGFAFF. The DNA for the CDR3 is TGTGCCAGCAGCGCAACAGGGGGTTTCGCTTTCTTT. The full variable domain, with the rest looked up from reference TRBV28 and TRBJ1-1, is DVKVTQSSRYLVKRTGEKVFLECVQDMDHENMFWYRQDPGLGLRLIYFSYDVKMKEKGDIPEGYSVSREKKERFSLILESASTNQTSMYLCASSATGGFAFFGQGTRLTVV.

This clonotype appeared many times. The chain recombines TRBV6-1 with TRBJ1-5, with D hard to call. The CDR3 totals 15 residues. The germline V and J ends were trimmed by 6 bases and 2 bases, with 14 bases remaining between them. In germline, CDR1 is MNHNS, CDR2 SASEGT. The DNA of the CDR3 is TGTGCCAGCAGGGCCGGGCCTCGCGGCAATCAGCCCCAGCATTTT. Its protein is CASRAGPRGNQPQHF.

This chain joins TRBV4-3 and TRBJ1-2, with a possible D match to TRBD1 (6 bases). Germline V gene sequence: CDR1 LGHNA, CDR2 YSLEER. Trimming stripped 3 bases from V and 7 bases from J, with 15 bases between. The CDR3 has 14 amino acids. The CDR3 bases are TGCGCCAGCAGCCAGTTGGGGGGCTTCGGTGGCTACACCTTC. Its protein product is CASSQLGGFGGYTF.

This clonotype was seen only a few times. This CDR3 reads CASGSRQPQHF. CDR3 DNA: TGTGCCAGCGGGTCCCGACAGCCCCAGCATTTT. J is TRBJ1-5 and V is TRBV7-8; D gene ambiguous. From germline, CDR1 is SGHVS and CDR2 FQNEAQ. V was pared by 8 bases and J by 7 bases, with 9 bases between. CDR3 length equals 11 residues.

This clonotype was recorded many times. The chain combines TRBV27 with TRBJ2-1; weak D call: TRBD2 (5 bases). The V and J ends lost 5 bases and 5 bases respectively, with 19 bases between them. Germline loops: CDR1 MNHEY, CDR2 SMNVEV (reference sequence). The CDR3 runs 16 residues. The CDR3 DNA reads TGTGCCAGCAGTCCGTTCCGAGGACTCGTCGACAATGAGCAGTTCTTC. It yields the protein CASSPFRGLVDNEQFF.

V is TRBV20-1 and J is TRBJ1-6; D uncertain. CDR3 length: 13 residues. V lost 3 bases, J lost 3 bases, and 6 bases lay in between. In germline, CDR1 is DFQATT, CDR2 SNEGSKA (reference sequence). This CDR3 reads CSASASYNSPLHF. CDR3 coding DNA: TGCAGTGCTAGTGCCAGCTATAATTCACCCCTCCACTTT.

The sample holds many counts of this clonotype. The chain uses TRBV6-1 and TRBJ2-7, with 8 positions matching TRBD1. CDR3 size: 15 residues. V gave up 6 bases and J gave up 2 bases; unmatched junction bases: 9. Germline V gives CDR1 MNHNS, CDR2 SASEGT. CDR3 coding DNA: TGTGCCAGCAGCCCCAGGGGGCTAGGAACCTACGAGCAGTACTTC. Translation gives CASSPRGLGTYEQYF.

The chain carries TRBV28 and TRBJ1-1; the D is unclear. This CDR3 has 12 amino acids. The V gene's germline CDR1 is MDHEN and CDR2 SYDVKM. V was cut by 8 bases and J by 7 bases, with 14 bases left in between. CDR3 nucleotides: TGTGCCAGCCTAGTCGTCCCCTTTGAAGCTTTCTTT. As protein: CASLVVPFEAFF.

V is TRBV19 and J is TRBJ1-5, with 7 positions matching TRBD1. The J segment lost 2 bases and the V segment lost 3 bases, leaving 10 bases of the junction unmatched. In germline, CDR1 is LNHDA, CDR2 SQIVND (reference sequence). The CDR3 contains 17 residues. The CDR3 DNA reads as TGTGCCAGTAGTATTTGGCAGGGGGGGGGCGGCAATCAGCCCCAGCATTTT. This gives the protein CASSIWQGGGGNQPQHF. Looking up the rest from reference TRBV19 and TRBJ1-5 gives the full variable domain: DGGITQSPKYLFRKEGQNVTLSCEQNLNHDAMYWYRQDPGQGLRLIYYSQIVNDFQKGDIAEGYSVSREKKESFPLTVTSAQKNPTAFYLCASSIWQGGGGNQPQHFGDGTRLSIL.

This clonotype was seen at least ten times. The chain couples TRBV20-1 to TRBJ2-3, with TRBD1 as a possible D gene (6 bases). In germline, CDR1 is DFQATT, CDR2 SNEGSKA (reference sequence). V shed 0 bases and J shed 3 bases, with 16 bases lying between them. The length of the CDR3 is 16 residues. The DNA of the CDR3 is TGCAGTGCTAGAGATCCAACAGGGTGGAGGACAGATACGCAGTATTTT. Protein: CSARDPTGWRTDTQYF.

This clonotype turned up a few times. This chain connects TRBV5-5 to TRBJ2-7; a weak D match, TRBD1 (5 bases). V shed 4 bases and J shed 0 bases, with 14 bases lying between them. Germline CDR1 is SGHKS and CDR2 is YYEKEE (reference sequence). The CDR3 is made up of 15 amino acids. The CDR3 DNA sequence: TGTGCCAGCAGCCAAGGGGAAGTAAACTCCTACGAGCAGTACTTC. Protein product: CASSQGEVNSYEQYF.

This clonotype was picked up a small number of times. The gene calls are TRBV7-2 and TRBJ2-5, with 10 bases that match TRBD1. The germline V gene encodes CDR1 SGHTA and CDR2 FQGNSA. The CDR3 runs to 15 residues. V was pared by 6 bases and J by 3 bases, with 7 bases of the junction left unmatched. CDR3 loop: CASRLFGQGEETQYF. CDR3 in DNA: TGTGCCAGCAGACTCTTTGGACAGGGGGAAGAGACCCAGTACTTC.

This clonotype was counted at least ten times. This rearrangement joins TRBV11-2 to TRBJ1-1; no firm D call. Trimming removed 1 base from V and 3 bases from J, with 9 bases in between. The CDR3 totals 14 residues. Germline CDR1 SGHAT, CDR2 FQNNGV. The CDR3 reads CASSLVIDDTEAFF. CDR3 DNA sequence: TGTGCCAGCAGCTTAGTGATAGACGACACTGAAGCTTTCTTT.

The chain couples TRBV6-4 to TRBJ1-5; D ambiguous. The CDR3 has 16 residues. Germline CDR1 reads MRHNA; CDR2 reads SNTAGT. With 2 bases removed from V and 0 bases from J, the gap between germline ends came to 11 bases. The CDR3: CASSDPTPYSNQPQHF. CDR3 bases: TGTGCCAGCAGTGACCCGACACCATATAGCAATCAGCCCCAGCATTTT.

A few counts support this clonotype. In DNA form, the CDR3 reads TGTGCCAGTAGTATCCTAGCGGGAGTAGGCTACGAGCAGTACTTC. This codes for CASSILAGVGYEQYF. This chain links TRBV19 with TRBJ2-7; 10 bases are shared with TRBD2. The CDR3 extends over 15 amino acids. V lost 3 bases, J lost 3 bases, and 5 bases stayed unmatched. The V gene's germline CDR1 is LNHDA and CDR2 SQIVND (reference sequence).

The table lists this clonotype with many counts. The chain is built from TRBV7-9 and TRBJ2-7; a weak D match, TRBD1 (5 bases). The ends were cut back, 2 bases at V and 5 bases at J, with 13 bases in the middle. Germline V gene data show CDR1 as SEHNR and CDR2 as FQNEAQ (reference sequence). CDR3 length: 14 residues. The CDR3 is CASSLKGRENEQYF. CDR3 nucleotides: TGTGCCAGCAGCTTAAAGGGCAGGGAAAACGAGCAGTACTTC.

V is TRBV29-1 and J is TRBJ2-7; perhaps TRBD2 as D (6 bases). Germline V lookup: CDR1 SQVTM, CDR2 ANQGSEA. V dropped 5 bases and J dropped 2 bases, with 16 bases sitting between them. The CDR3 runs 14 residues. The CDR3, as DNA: TGCAGCGTTCGAGGAAGACTAGAAACCTACGAGCAGTACTTC. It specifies CSVRGRLETYEQYF.

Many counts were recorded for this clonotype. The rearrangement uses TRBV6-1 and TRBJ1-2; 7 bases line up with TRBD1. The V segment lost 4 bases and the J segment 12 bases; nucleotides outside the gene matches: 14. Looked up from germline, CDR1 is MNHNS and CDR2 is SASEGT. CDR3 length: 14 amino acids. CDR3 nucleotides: TGTGCCAGCAGTGTCGTAGGCGCTACAGACAGGGACACCTTC. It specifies CASSVVGATDRDTF.

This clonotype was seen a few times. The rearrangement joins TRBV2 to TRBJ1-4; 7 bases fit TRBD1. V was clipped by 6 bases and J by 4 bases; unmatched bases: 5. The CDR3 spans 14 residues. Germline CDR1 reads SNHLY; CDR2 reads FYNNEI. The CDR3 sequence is CASREGQLNEKLFF. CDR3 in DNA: TGTGCCAGCAGGGAGGGACAGCTTAATGAAAAACTGTTTTTT.

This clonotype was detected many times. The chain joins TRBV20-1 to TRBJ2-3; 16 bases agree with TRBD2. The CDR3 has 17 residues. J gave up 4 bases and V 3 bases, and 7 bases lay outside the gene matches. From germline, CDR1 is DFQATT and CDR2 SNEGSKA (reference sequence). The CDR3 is CSARGLAGGPGADTQYF. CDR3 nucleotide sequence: TGCAGTGCTAGGGGACTAGCGGGAGGGCCGGGGGCAGATACGCAGTATTTT.

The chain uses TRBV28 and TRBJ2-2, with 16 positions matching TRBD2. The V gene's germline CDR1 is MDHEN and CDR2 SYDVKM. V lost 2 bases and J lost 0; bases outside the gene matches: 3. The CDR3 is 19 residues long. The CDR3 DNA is TGTGCCAGCAGTTTAATGGGACTAGCGGGAGGGCCGAACACCGGGGAGCTGTTTTTT. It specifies CASSLMGLAGGPNTGELFF.